These T cell receptor beta chains were read from a single sample in a study of T-cell memory formation after mild COVID-19. TCRdb itself ran the 5' RACE reads through MiXCR, one entry per CDR3 protein. This sample has about 350,000 distinct CDR3 sequences, with about an eighth found just once. The sequenced sample consisted of PBMCs or a T cell subset sorted from them (not recorded which). These receptors all stem from a man in his late teens or twenties who had mild COVID-19 (a few samples of this study predate the infection). Cell type and time point are not known. Both conserved end residues are part of each CDR3. D genes are given only for firm matches. Not all rows give a size; the values are once, few, many and, for expanded clones, a class.

clone_size j_call v_call d_call cdr3_aa cdr3_nt
few TRBJ2-7 TRBV7-9 TRBD1 CASSPSDRGDSYEQYF TGTGCCAGCAGTCCATCAGACAGGGGGGATTCCTACGAGCAGTACTTC
few TRBJ2-5 TRBV20-1 NA CSARGKETQYF TGCAGTGCTAGAGGGAAAGAGACCCAGTACTTC
NA TRBJ2-4 TRBV12-3/TRBV12-4 NA CASGLIRNIQYF TGTGCCAGCGGGCTAATAAGAAACATTCAGTACTTC
NA TRBJ2-1 TRBV7-9 TRBD2 CASSPSGGARNEQFF TGTGCCAGCAGCCCGAGCGGGGGGGCCCGCAATGAGCAGTTCTTC
NA TRBJ2-4 TRBV4-3 NA CASSQDLGDLNIQYF TGCGCCAGCAGCCAAGATCTAGGGGACTTAAACATTCAGTACTTC
NA TRBJ2-3 TRBV3-1 TRBD2 CASSPRGAEDTDTQYF TGTGCCAGCAGCCCGCGGGGGGCGGAGGACACAGATACGCAGTATTTT
NA TRBJ1-5 TRBV28 NA CASRNQGKNQPQHF TGTGCCAGCAGAAATCAGGGAAAAAATCAGCCCCAGCATTTT
few TRBJ2-5 TRBV5-1 NA CASSWGLEETQYF TGCGCCAGCAGCTGGGGACTTGAAGAGACCCAGTACTTC
NA TRBJ2-7 TRBV6-2/TRBV6-3 NA CASSYSATTSEQYF TGTGCCAGCAGTTACTCGGCGACCACTAGCGAGCAGTACTTC
NA TRBJ2-3 TRBV20-1 NA CSASPSHRYADGGDTQYF TGCAGTGCTAGCCCTTCGCACAGATACGCGGACGGTGGAGATACGCAGTATTTT
NA TRBJ2-1 TRBV5-6 NA CASSLGFRGPSYNEQFF TGTGCCAGCAGCTTGGGCTTCAGGGGTCCTTCCTACAATGAGCAGTTCTTC
NA TRBJ1-2 TRBV10-2 NA CASSEKTDYGYTF TGCGCCAGCAGTGAGAAAACAGACTATGGCTACACCTTC
few TRBJ2-3 TRBV20-1 TRBD2 CSARAGAGADTQYF TGCAGTGCTAGAGCCGGGGCGGGGGCAGATACGCAGTATTTT
many TRBJ2-5 TRBV29-1 NA CSVGQLASGGGGQYF TGCAGCGTTGGCCAACTAGCAAGCGGAGGGGGTGGCCAGTACTTC
NA TRBJ2-5 TRBV20-1 NA CSASKIGQAKQETQYF TGCAGTGCTTCCAAAATCGGGCAGGCGAAGCAAGAGACCCAGTACTTC
NA TRBJ1-1 TRBV29-1 TRBD1 CSGQGGNTEAFF TGCAGCGGTCAGGGGGGGAACACTGAAGCTTTCTTT
NA TRBJ2-1 TRBV7-9 NA CASSPRRATPDEQFF TGTGCCAGCAGTCCTCGGAGGGCTACCCCCGATGAGCAGTTCTTC
many TRBJ1-6 TRBV5-1 TRBD1 CASSLEGTGGSPLHF TGCGCCAGCAGCTTGGAAGGGACAGGGGGTTCACCCCTCCACTTT
NA TRBJ2-5 TRBV27 NA CASSPTAGGQETQYF TGTGCCAGCAGTCCGACGGCAGGAGGCCAAGAGACCCAGTACTTC
NA TRBJ2-5 TRBV28 NA CASSLSRVGTQYF TGTGCCAGCAGTTTATCCAGGGTTGGGACCCAGTACTTC
NA TRBJ2-3 TRBV19 NA CASSIEQQDTQYF TGTGCCAGTAGTATTGAACAGCAAGATACGCAGTATTTT
NA TRBJ2-1 TRBV13 NA CASSRALSSYNEQFF TGTGCCAGCAGCCGAGCGTTGAGCTCCTACAATGAGCAGTTCTTC
few TRBJ2-4 TRBV27 NA CASGLARSTQYF TGTGCCAGCGGCCTCGCGAGGAGTACTCAGTACTTC
few TRBJ2-3 TRBV29-1 TRBD2 CSATREGPTDTQYF TGCAGCGCCACTAGGGAGGGGCCGACAGATACGCAGTATTTT
many TRBJ2-3 TRBV5-1 TRBD2 CASSLRGGTDTQYF TGCGCCAGCAGCCTACGGGGGGGCACAGATACGCAGTATTTT
few TRBJ1-1 TRBV4-1 NA CASSRLTVMNTEAFF TGCGCCAGCAGCCGCCTCACAGTTATGAACACTGAAGCTTTCTTT
few TRBJ2-3 TRBV24-1 NA CATSDPWEGGDTQYF TGTGCCACCAGTGATCCTTGGGAGGGGGGAGATACGCAGTATTTT
many TRBJ2-1 TRBV4-1 NA CASSPLIQPRYNEQFF TGCGCCAGCAGCCCTTTAATCCAGCCGCGGTACAATGAGCAGTTCTTC
NA TRBJ2-5 TRBV29-1 TRBD2 CSVMGSGGLAETQYF TGCAGCGTTATGGGTAGCGGGGGCCTAGCGGAGACCCAGTACTTC
few TRBJ1-2 TRBV12-3/TRBV12-4 NA CASSQQSGPYGYTF TGTGCCAGCAGCCAACAATCTGGCCCCTATGGCTACACCTTC
NA TRBJ2-3 TRBV12-5 TRBD2 CASGAGGRTDTQYF TGTGCTAGTGGTGCGGGGGGAAGGACAGATACGCAGTATTTT
few TRBJ1-1 TRBV12-3/TRBV12-4 NA CASTLGTNTEAFF TGTGCCAGCACACTTGGGACGAACACTGAAGCTTTCTTT
many TRBJ1-1 TRBV20-1 NA CSARRRGPSTEAFF TGCAGTGCTAGACGGCGGGGCCCGAGCACTGAAGCTTTCTTT
few TRBJ2-5 TRBV12-3/TRBV12-4 TRBD2 CASSSLAGLAATQETQYF TGTGCCAGCAGTTCCTTGGCCGGACTAGCGGCTACCCAAGAGACCCAGTACTTC
few TRBJ2-3 TRBV5-1 TRBD2 CASSLALAGMADTQYF TGCGCCAGCAGCTTGGCTCTAGCGGGGATGGCAGATACGCAGTATTTT
few TRBJ2-7 TRBV4-3 TRBD1 CASSQGPGQANEQYF TGCGCCAGCAGCCAAGGACCGGGACAGGCCAACGAGCAGTACTTC
few TRBJ2-3 TRBV9 NA CASSVGASPSTDTQYF TGTGCCAGCAGCGTGGGAGCTAGCCCTAGCACAGATACGCAGTATTTT
NA TRBJ2-3 TRBV20-1 TRBD2 CSASIAGVVSTQYF TGCAGTGCTAGCATAGCGGGAGTAGTGAGTACGCAGTATTTT
NA TRBJ2-1 TRBV4-1 TRBD2 CASSPRVSGAGQEQFF TGCGCCAGCAGTCCTCGGGTTAGCGGGGCCGGTCAGGAGCAGTTCTTC
many TRBJ2-7 TRBV6-2/TRBV6-3 TRBD1 CASSGQVYEQYF TGTGCCAGCAGCGGACAGGTCTACGAGCAGTACTTC
many TRBJ2-1 TRBV19 TRBD1 CASSDRGNEQFF TGTGCCAGCAGTGACAGGGGCAATGAGCAGTTCTTC
NA TRBJ1-1 TRBV6-5 TRBD1 CASSRGHEAFF TGTGCCAGTTCGAGGGGGCATGAAGCTTTCTTT
many TRBJ2-5 TRBV15 NA CATSARKGLGETQYF TGTGCCACCAGCGCACGTAAGGGTTTGGGAGAGACCCAGTACTTC
few TRBJ2-1 TRBV15 NA CATSRAGLAGEGSNEQFF TGTGCCACCAGCAGGGCCGGATTGGCAGGGGAAGGAAGCAATGAGCAGTTCTTC
NA TRBJ1-5 TRBV28 NA CASATTGLGTQHF TGTGCCAGCGCCACTACGGGACTGGGGACCCAGCATTTT
NA TRBJ1-1 TRBV7-2 NA CASSLGGNSGAFF TGTGCCAGCAGCTTAGGGGGGAATTCCGGAGCTTTCTTT
NA TRBJ1-2 TRBV4-1 NA CASSQGVQGGYTF TGCGCCAGCAGCCAAGGGGTACAGGGTGGCTACACCTTC
few TRBJ2-5 TRBV14 NA CASSQDLVGRETQYF TGTGCCAGCAGCCAAGATCTCGTGGGCAGGGAGACCCAGTACTTC
NA TRBJ1-4 TRBV6-2/TRBV6-3 TRBD1 CASSPRGTGGEKLFF TGTGCCAGCAGCCCCCGCGGGACAGGTGGAGAAAAACTGTTTTTT
NA TRBJ1-1 TRBV5-1 NA CASGIGGTEAFF TGCGCCAGCGGCATTGGGGGCACTGAAGCTTTCTTT
few TRBJ2-5 TRBV5-1 NA CASSLVLAGEETQYF TGCGCCAGCAGCTTGGTACTAGCTGGGGAAGAGACCCAGTACTTC
NA TRBJ2-3 TRBV4-3 TRBD2 CASSQVAAGVSDTQYF TGCGCCAGCAGCCAAGTGGCGGCGGGGGTGTCAGATACGCAGTATTTT
NA TRBJ2-5 TRBV15 NA CATSRDNLETQYF TGTGCCACCAGCAGAGATAACCTAGAGACCCAGTACTTC
NA TRBJ1-2 TRBV6-1 NA CASSEEVGYGYTF TGTGCCAGCAGTGAAGAAGTAGGCTATGGCTACACCTTC
many TRBJ2-1 TRBV11-2 NA CASSSMRNEQFF TGTGCCAGCAGCTCCATGCGGAATGAGCAGTTCTTC